The 14 T cell receptor beta chains below all came from one sample that was sequenced in a study of post-analysis software for immune sequencing data. These TCRs' antigens remain unknown. The TCR beta cDNA libraries contained unique molecular identifiers. TCRdb reprocessed the PCR reads with MiXCR, giving one entry per CDR3 protein. The sample contains 750,000 to 950,000 distinct CDR3 sequences, approximately 53% of which appear only once. Study outcomes and limitations: A handful of TRBV segments (TRBV5-6, TRBV5-1 and TRBV20-1 among them) occurred more frequently in patients than in controls.

Sequencing was done on a sample of blood. These receptor sequences come from a girl aged 10 to 17 with multiple sclerosis.

This chain links TRBV9 with TRBJ2-3; D might be TRBD2 (6 bases). Between the trimmed V and J ends, which lost 5 bases and 3 bases, there was a span of 19 bases. The CDR3 has 16 amino acids. CDR1 is SGDLS and CDR2 is YYNGEE in the germline V gene. The DNA of the CDR3 is TGTGCCAGCAGTCAAGGGGCCGGGGGAGGAACAGATACGCAGTATTTT. Encoded protein: CASSQGAGGGTDTQYF.

This chain joins TRBV5-6 and TRBJ2-5, with 10 bases matching TRBD2. CDR1 SGHDT and CDR2 YYEEEE come from the germline V gene. CDR3 length equals 15 residues. The junction had 4 bases not matched to a gene; V was cut back by 2 bases and J by 3 bases. CDR3 sequence (DNA): TGTGCCAGCAGCTTTGGACTAGCGGAGGAAGAGACCCAGTACTTC. Translated, it gives CASSFGLAEEETQYF.

V and J are TRBV7-2 and TRBJ2-2; 7 bases map to TRBD2. V dropped 5 bases and J dropped 4; count of bases not matched to a gene: 10. The CDR3 is 16 residues long. In germline, CDR1 is SGHTA, CDR2 FQGNSA. The CDR3 sequence: CASSRLAPRVTGELFF. The CDR3 nucleotides are TGTGCCAGCAGCAGACTAGCTCCGAGGGTCACCGGGGAGCTGTTTTTT.

In its sample, this clonotype was seen once. The gene calls are TRBV7-2 and TRBJ2-1, with D perhaps TRBD1 (5 bases). The V gene's germline CDR1 is SGHTA and CDR2 FQGNSA. The CDR3 runs 15 residues. The V end was cut by 5 bases, the J end by 0 bases, with 11 bases between. This CDR3 is CASSRRQSSYNEQFF. CDR3 bases: TGTGCCAGCAGCCGTCGACAGAGCTCCTACAATGAGCAGTTCTTC.

This clonotype was seen just once. The chain joins TRBV5-6 to TRBJ2-1, with TRBD1 identical over 10 bases. With V trimmed by 5 bases and J by 7 bases, 15 bases remained unmatched. The length of the CDR3 is 17 residues. CDR1 and CDR2 (germline): SGHDT, YYEEEE. Here the CDR3 DNA reads TGTGCCAGCAGACGCCCCCCGTCGGGACAGGGGTCGAATGAGCAGTTCTTC. As protein: CASRRPPSGQGSNEQFF. Using reference TRBV5-6 and TRBJ2-1 for the parts outside the CDR3, the full variable domain is DAGVTQSPTHLIKTRGQQVTLRCSPKSGHDTVSWYQQALGQGPQFIFQYYEEEERQRGNFPDRFSGHQFPNYSSELNVNALLLGDSALYLCASRRPPSGQGSNEQFFGPGTRLTVL.

This sequence joins TRBV29-1 and TRBJ1-1, with 8 bases identical to TRBD1. The trim removed 8 bases at V and 4 bases at J, leaving 9 bases unmatched. This CDR3 is built from 13 residues. Germline V gene sequence: CDR1 SQVTM, CDR2 ANQGSEA. In DNA, the CDR3 is TGCAGCAGCCGACAGGGGTTGTTCACTGAAGCTTTCTTT. Translation gives CSSRQGLFTEAFF.

The chain is built from TRBV19 and TRBJ1-2, with 9 nucleotides matching TRBD1. Trimming removed 5 bases from V and 7 bases from J; junction bases left unmatched: 8. CDR1 is LNHDA, CDR2 SQIVND, per germline (reference sequence). This CDR3 contains 14 residues. As DNA, the CDR3 is TGTGCCAGTAGTCCCGGGACAGGGAGAGGTGGCTACACCTTC. It specifies CASSPGTGRGGYTF.

This clonotype appeared a few times. This chain links TRBV12-3 or TRBV12-4 with TRBJ1-6; D gene uncertain. The germline V and J ends were trimmed by 3 bases and 8 bases, with 5 bases remaining between them. This CDR3 has 12 residues. The CDR3 is CASSLPYSPLHF. DNA of the CDR3: TGTGCCAGCAGTTTGCCGTATTCACCCCTCCACTTT.

This sequence joins TRBV12-3 or TRBV12-4 and TRBJ1-1; D is unresolved. CDR3 length: 13 amino acids. V lost 7 bases to trimming and J lost 1 base, with 10 bases between them. The CDR3 coding sequence is TGTGCCAGCACCACGCTGGGGAACACTGAAGCTTTCTTT. Translation: CASTTLGNTEAFF.

V and J are TRBV29-1 and TRBJ2-1, with TRBD2 identical over 14 bases. This CDR3 comprises 14 residues. Germline CDR1 SQVTM, CDR2 ANQGSEA. J lost 7 bases, V lost 8 bases, and 7 bases had no gene match. Written as DNA, the CDR3 is TGCAGCTTGGGACTAGCGGGAGTAGGGAATGAGCAGTTCTTC. It translates to CSLGLAGVGNEQFF.

This clonotype occurred a few times. The chain couples TRBV29-1 to TRBJ2-1; 12 nucleotides align to TRBD2. The V gene end was trimmed by 4 bases and the J gene end by 13 bases; junction bases not matched to a gene: 5. The V gene's germline CDR1 is SQVTM and CDR2 ANQGSEA. The CDR3 is made up of 12 amino acids. The CDR3 region has the DNA TGCAGCGTTGTTCGGACTAGCGGGATTCAGTTCTTC. Translating it yields CSVVRTSGIQFF.

The chain combines TRBV6-1 with TRBJ1-2; no reliable D call. Trimming removed 7 bases at V and 4 bases at J, with 13 bases between. In germline, CDR1 is MNHNS, CDR2 SASEGT. The CDR3 is made up of 13 amino acids. The chain's CDR3 is CASTPYGSYGYTF. In DNA, the CDR3 is TGTGCCAGCACCCCTTATGGTAGCTATGGCTACACCTTC.

This clonotype was recorded a few times. This chain uses TRBV4-2 with TRBJ2-3; D unclear. Per germline, CDR1 LGHNA and CDR2 YNFKEQ. V was clipped by 0 bases and J by 1 base, with 5 bases between them. CDR3 size: 14 residues. CDR3 region: CASSQESGTDTQYF. Here the CDR3 DNA reads TGTGCCAGCAGCCAAGAATCGGGCACAGATACGCAGTATTTT.

This chain links TRBV5-1 with TRBJ2-7; 8 nucleotides match TRBD1. Germline V gives CDR1 SGHRS, CDR2 YFSETQ. V shed 6 bases and J 4 bases; nucleotides not matched to a gene: 9. The CDR3 consists of 14 residues. The CDR3 is CASTTDRERYEQYF. CDR3 DNA: TGCGCCAGCACTACGGACAGGGAGAGGTACGAGCAGTACTTC.